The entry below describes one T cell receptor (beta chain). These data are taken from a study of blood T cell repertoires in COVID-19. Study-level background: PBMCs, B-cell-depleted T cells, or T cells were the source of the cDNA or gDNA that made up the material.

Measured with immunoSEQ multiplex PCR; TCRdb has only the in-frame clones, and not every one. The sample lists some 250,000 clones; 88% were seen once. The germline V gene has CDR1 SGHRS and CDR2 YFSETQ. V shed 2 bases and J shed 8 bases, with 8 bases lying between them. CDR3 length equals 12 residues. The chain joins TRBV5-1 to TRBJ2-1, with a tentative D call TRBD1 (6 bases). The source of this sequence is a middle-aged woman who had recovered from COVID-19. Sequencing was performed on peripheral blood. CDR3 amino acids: CASSLQGHEQFF. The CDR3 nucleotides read TGCGCCAGCAGCTTACAGGGTCATGAGCAGTTCTTC.